The 28 T cell receptor beta chains given below trace back to one sample, sequenced in a study of T cell changes during pregnancy in multiple sclerosis. Produced via immunoSEQ multiplex PCR; TCRdb's table is partial and in-frame only. The table lists about 75,000 clones, nearly 95% of them singletons. The source was CD4+ T cells from peripheral blood mononuclear cells, collected after pregnancy. The receptors were sampled from a female donor with multiple sclerosis, enrolled in a pregnancy study.

The chain couples TRBV28 to TRBJ2-1, with 11 positions matching TRBD2. CDR3 size: 17 residues. The V segment lost 2 bases and the J segment 4 bases; nucleotides outside the gene matches: 7. Germline V gene lookup returns CDR1 MDHEN and CDR2 SYDVKM. The CDR3 sequence is CASSLSSGRGYYNEQFF. The CDR3 DNA is TGTGCCAGCAGTTTAAGTAGCGGGAGGGGATATTACAATGAGCAGTTCTTC.

This chain connects TRBV25-1 to TRBJ2-5, with 9 positions matching TRBD2. Germline V gives CDR1 MGHDK, CDR2 SYGVNS. With V trimmed by 6 bases and J by 8 bases, 22 bases remained unmatched. The length of the CDR3 is 18 residues. Written as DNA, the CDR3 is TGTGCCAGCAGCCAAGACCGCGGGAGGGCCGGTTTCCATCGAACCCAGTACTTC. This translates into CASSQDRGRAGFHRTQYF.

The rearrangement joins TRBV18 to TRBJ2-1; 10 bases are shared with TRBD2. CDR1 and CDR2 from the germline V gene are KGHSH and LQKENI. Trimming removed 2 bases from V and 5 bases from J; junction bases left unmatched: 6. The CDR3 length is 16 residues. CDR3 in DNA: TGTGCCAGCTCACCATCTAGCGGGAGTGTCCACAATGAGCAGTTCTTC. It is translated as CASSPSSGSVHNEQFF.

The CDR3 region is CASSQDSPTSYEQYF. CDR3 DNA: TGTGCCAGCAGCCAGGACAGTCCCACCTCCTACGAGCAGTACTTC. The chain is built from TRBV2 and TRBJ2-7; the D gene is possibly TRBD1 (6 bases). CDR3 length: 15 residues. Trimming shortened V by 6 bases and J by 0 bases, and 15 bases separated the two germline ends. CDR1 is SNHLY and CDR2 is FYNNEI in the germline V gene.

This clone was seen more than once but under ten times. V is TRBV9 and J is TRBJ1-1; 7 nucleotides line up with TRBD1. CDR1 SGDLS and CDR2 YYNGEE come from the germline V gene. The trim removed 0 bases at V and 8 bases at J, leaving 4 bases unmatched. The length of the CDR3 is 13 residues. This CDR3 reads CASSVEQGTEAFF. CDR3 coding DNA: TGTGCCAGCAGCGTAGAACAGGGGACGGAAGCTTTCTTT.

The rearrangement links TRBV18 to TRBJ2-1, with 9 bases matching TRBD2. The germline gives CDR1 KGHSH, CDR2 LQKENI. V lost 3 bases to trimming and J lost 7 bases; unmatched junction nucleotides: 10. The CDR3 contains 16 residues. CDR3 sequence: CASSPVSGSGPNEQFF. The CDR3 region has the DNA TGTGCCAGCTCACCGGTTAGCGGGAGTGGGCCTAATGAGCAGTTCTTC.

This chain joins TRBV7-8 and TRBJ2-7; 14 nucleotides match TRBD2. Losses at the gene ends were 1 base for V and 3 bases for J; bases not matched to a gene: 2. CDR1 is SGHVS and CDR2 is FQNEAQ in the germline V gene. The CDR3 loop spans 16 amino acids. The CDR3 nucleotides read TGTGCCAGCAGCTTAGAGGGGACTAGCGGGAGCTACGAGCAGTACTTC. This sequence encodes CASSLEGTSGSYEQYF.

The chain carries TRBV6-5 and TRBJ2-1, with a tentative D call TRBD2 (6 bases). Per the germline V gene, CDR1 is MNHEY and CDR2 is SVGAGI. The ends were cut back, 2 bases at V and 6 bases at J, with 14 bases in the middle. The CDR3 loop spans 15 amino acids. CDR3 bases: TGTGCCAGCAGTTACGGGGGGTCGGGGCCCAATGAGCAGTTCTTC. Translating it yields CASSYGGSGPNEQFF.

This chain joins TRBV28 and TRBJ2-5; D unclear. With 3 bases removed from V and 0 bases from J, the gap between germline ends came to 14 bases. Germline CDR1 is MDHEN and CDR2 is SYDVKM. The CDR3 runs 16 residues. The CDR3: CASSFSAGRYQETQYF. CDR3 sequence (DNA): TGTGCCAGCAGTTTTTCGGCAGGAAGGTACCAAGAGACCCAGTACTTC.

The V call is TRBV10-3, the J call TRBJ1-2, with unresolved D. In germline, CDR1 is ENHRY, CDR2 SYGVKD. The CDR3 sequence is 15 residues long. V lost 0 bases and J lost 5, with 13 bases in between. CDR3 protein: CAISESRAGIYGYTF. CDR3 DNA: TGTGCCATCAGTGAGTCGAGGGCAGGAATTTATGGCTACACCTTC.

V gene TRBV6-5 combines with J gene TRBJ2-1; tentative D call: TRBD1 (6 bases). With 6 bases removed from V and 4 bases from J, the gap between germline ends came to 16 bases. CDR1 is MNHEY and CDR2 is SVGAGI in the germline V gene. This CDR3 contains 15 residues. The CDR3 spells CASSRPGTNYNEQFF. The DNA of the CDR3 is TGTGCCAGCAGCCGCCCGGGGACAAATTACAATGAGCAGTTCTTC.

This clone was picked up one time. V gene TRBV19 combines with J gene TRBJ2-5, with no clear D. The V gene lost 6 bases and the J gene lost 8 bases, with 10 bases spanning the gap. The CDR3 runs 11 residues. Germline V gene data show CDR1 as LNHDA and CDR2 as SQIVND (reference sequence). The CDR3, as DNA: TGTGCCAGTAGGCATGAGAGAACCCAGTACTTC. Amino acid sequence: CASRHERTQYF.

In DNA, the CDR3 is TGTGCCAGCAGCCAAGATCGGGGGACTAGTTCGGGCAATGAGCAGTTCTTC. Amino acid sequence: CASSQDRGTSSGNEQFF. V gene TRBV4-2 combines with J gene TRBJ2-1, with TRBD2 identical over 8 bases. V shed 0 bases, J shed 6 bases, and the junction held 10 bases outside the gene matches. The germline CDR1 and CDR2 sequences are LGHNA and YNFKEQ. This CDR3 has 17 residues.

The sample holds one count of this clone. This sequence joins TRBV7-9 and TRBJ2-5; D is unresolved. The germline V and J ends were trimmed by 5 bases and 1 base, with 11 bases remaining between them. The CDR3 sequence is 14 residues long. The germline gives CDR1 SEHNR, CDR2 FQNEAQ (reference sequence). CDR3 loop: CASSITPTQETQYF. CDR3 DNA: TGTGCCAGCAGCATCACCCCTACCCAAGAGACCCAGTACTTC.

This clone was seen once. The chain has TRBV27 and TRBJ2-7; 9 nucleotides line up with TRBD2. With 1 base clipped from V and 7 bases from J, the junction kept 8 bases outside the gene matches. CDR3 size: 15 residues. Germline CDR1 MNHEY, CDR2 SMNVEV (reference sequence). For the CDR3, the DNA is TGTGCCAGCAGTTTATGGGCGGGAGGGCTGGGGGAGCAGTACTTC. The encoded protein is CASSLWAGGLGEQYF.

This clone was seen a handful of times. The CDR3 nucleotides are TGCGCCAGCAGCCCCTTTTCAGGGTTCACTGAAGCTTTCTTT. Protein: CASSPFSGFTEAFF. The gene calls are TRBV5-1 and TRBJ1-1; weak D call: TRBD1 (5 bases). Per germline, CDR1 SGHRS and CDR2 YFSETQ. The CDR3 contains 14 residues. The V and J ends lost 4 bases and 4 bases respectively, with 14 bases between them.

This sequence joins TRBV21-1 and TRBJ2-2; the D call of TRBD2 is as the table states it, not checked on the DNA. TRBV21-1 is a known pseudogene. The CDR3 consists of 17 residues. CDR3 loop: CASSKVDGLANTGELFF. As DNA, the CDR3 is TGTGCCAGCAGCAAAGTGGACGGACTAGCAAACACCGGGGAGCTGTTTTTT.

The chain combines TRBV11-3 with TRBJ2-3, with 11 bases identical to TRBD1. The CDR3 has 17 residues. Germline V gene lookup returns CDR1 SGHNT and CDR2 YENEEA. J lost 4 bases, V lost 5 bases, and 11 bases had no gene match. CDR3 DNA sequence: TGTGCCAGCAGCACCTCCAGGGGGACAGGGGGAGCAGATACGCAGTATTTT. Its protein product is CASSTSRGTGGADTQYF. Using reference TRBV11-3 and TRBJ2-3 for the parts outside the CDR3, the full variable domain is EAGVVQSPRYKIIEKKQPVAFWCNPISGHNTLYWYLQNLGQGPELLIRYENEEAVDDSQLPKDRFSAERLKGVDSTLKIQPAELGDSAVYLCASSTSRGTGGADTQYFGPGTRLTVL.

The chain joins TRBV20-1 to TRBJ2-1; TRBD2 matches 8 bases. J was trimmed by 13 bases and V by 0 bases; bases with no gene match: 2. CDR1 DFQATT and CDR2 SNEGSKA come from the germline V gene (reference sequence). This CDR3 comprises 11 residues. In DNA, the CDR3 is TGCAGTGCTAGAGAGCGGGAGGTTCAGTTCTTC. This sequence encodes CSAREREVQFF.

The J gene is TRBJ2-3, the V gene TRBV9; TRBD1 aligns across 7 bases. CDR1 and CDR2 (germline): SGDLS, YYNGEE. This CDR3 has 14 residues. Trimming removed 4 bases from V and 4 bases from J; junction bases left unmatched: 6. The CDR3 DNA follows: TGTGCCAGCAGCCCTACTACAGGGGCAGATACGCAGTATTTT. Amino acid sequence: CASSPTTGADTQYF.

The chain employs TRBV15 and TRBJ1-5; D is unclear. The CDR3 has 17 residues. The V and J ends lost 0 bases and 7 bases respectively, with 19 bases between them. Per the germline V gene, CDR1 is LNHNV and CDR2 is YYDKDF (reference sequence). DNA of the CDR3: TGTGCCACCAGCAGAGAGATTGAGGGTACTACCCCGCAGCCCCAGCATTTT. It is translated as CATSREIEGTTPQPQHF. Supplemented by reference TRBV15 and TRBJ1-5, the full variable domain reads DAMVIQNPRYQVTQFGKPVTLSCSQTLNHNVMYWYQQKSSQAPKLLFHYYDKDFNNEADTPDNFQSRRPNTSFCFLDIRSPGLGDTAMYLCATSREIEGTTPQPQHFGDGTRLSIL.

This chain joins TRBV5-5 and TRBJ2-3; D unresolved. Trimming took 2 bases from V and 2 from J, leaving 9 bases between them. The CDR3 loop spans 14 amino acids. Germline CDR1 is SGHKS and CDR2 is YYEKEE (reference sequence). The CDR3 sequence: CASSFGSYTDTQYF. CDR3 DNA sequence: TGTGCCAGCAGCTTCGGGTCTTACACAGATACGCAGTATTTT.

The rearrangement uses TRBV27 and TRBJ2-7, with D perhaps TRBD1 (5 bases). V was clipped by 2 bases and J by 1 base, with 6 bases between them. This CDR3 has 13 residues. Looked up from germline, CDR1 is MNHEY and CDR2 is SMNVEV (reference sequence). DNA of the CDR3: TGTGCCAGCAGTTTAAGGGGTTCCTACGAGCAGTACTTC. Its protein product is CASSLRGSYEQYF.

The V and J genes are TRBV28 and TRBJ2-1, with 7 bases that match TRBD2. J was trimmed by 4 bases and V by 5 bases; bases with no gene match: 8. The germline gives CDR1 MDHEN, CDR2 SYDVKM. The CDR3 runs 15 residues. CDR3 sequence (DNA): TGTGCCAGCAGTCGGGGTAGCGGGTTATACAATGAGCAGTTCTTC. Translating gives CASSRGSGLYNEQFF. Supplemented by reference TRBV28 and TRBJ2-1, the full variable domain reads DVKVTQSSRYLVKRTGEKVFLECVQDMDHENMFWYRQDPGLGLRLIYFSYDVKMKEKGDIPEGYSVSREKKERFSLILESASTNQTSMYLCASSRGSGLYNEQFFGPGTRLTVL.

This clone was detected a few times. The chain uses TRBV7-6 and TRBJ1-4, with a tentative D call TRBD1 (6 bases). CDR1 SGHVS and CDR2 FNYEAQ come from the germline V gene. The CDR3 is made up of 16 amino acids. Trimming took 5 bases from V and 1 from J, leaving 14 bases between them. The CDR3 sequence: CASSPGTLGTNEKLFF. As DNA, the CDR3 is TGTGCCAGCAGCCCTGGGACACTGGGAACTAATGAAAAACTGTTTTTT. The entire variable domain, with the rest obtained from reference TRBV7-6 and TRBJ1-4, is as follows: GAGVSQSPRYKVTKRGQDVALRCDPISGHVSLYWYRQALGQGPEFLTYFNYEAQQDKSGLPNDRFSAERPEGSISTLTIQRTEQRDSAMYRCASSPGTLGTNEKLFFGSGTQLSVL.

V is TRBV14 and J is TRBJ2-3, with D uncertain. Between the trimmed V and J ends, which lost 0 bases and 5 bases, there was a span of 12 bases. This CDR3 spans 15 amino acids. Germline CDR1 SGHDN, CDR2 FVKESK. The CDR3 region has the DNA TGTGCCAGCAGCCAAGAGGGCCTACCCGGAGATACGCAGTATTTT. Protein product: CASSQEGLPGDTQYF. Complete variable domain (other parts from reference TRBV14 and TRBJ2-3): EAGVTQFPSHSVIEKGQTVTLRCDPISGHDNLYWYRRVMGKEIKFLLHFVKESKQDESGMPNNRFLAERTGGTYSTLKVQPAELEDSGVYFCASSQEGLPGDTQYFGPGTRLTVL.

The rearrangement uses TRBV11-2 and TRBJ1-1; 8 positions agree with TRBD1. Per the germline V gene, CDR1 is SGHAT and CDR2 is FQNNGV. This CDR3 contains 14 residues. The V and J ends lost 5 bases and 5 bases, in that order; junction bases with no gene match: 7. CDR3 in amino acids: CASSLDRVRTEAFF. In DNA, the CDR3 is TGTGCCAGCAGCCTGGACAGGGTGAGAACTGAAGCTTTCTTT.

This chain links TRBV5-1 with TRBJ2-7, with 13 bases lining up with TRBD2. The trim removed 5 bases at V and 5 bases at J, leaving 7 bases unmatched. CDR1 SGHRS and CDR2 YFSETQ come from the germline V gene. The CDR3 sequence is 15 residues long. CDR3: CASSWGLAGIDEQYF. The CDR3 DNA is TGCGCCAGCAGTTGGGGACTAGCGGGAATTGACGAGCAGTACTTC.